The clone carrying this T cell receptor (beta chain) has just one count. The antigen is not known. The sample comes from a study of T cell responses to AZD1222 COVID-19 vaccine. Study-wide points: Donors were largely white British and mainly female; clonal diversity was possibly underestimated. Repertoires were sampled only after the peak T cell response.

Produced via immunoSEQ multiplex PCR; TCRdb's table is partial and in-frame only. The table includes some 100,000 clones, 80% to 90% detected once. This TCR came from an adult in good health. The source was peripheral blood, collected on day 0 of AZD1222 vaccination.

The CDR3: CASSPRGDISNVGGSPLHF. As DNA, the CDR3 is TGCGCCAGCAGCCCACGCGGGGACATATCGAACGTCGGTGGTTCACCCCTCCACTTT. V and J are TRBV4-1 and TRBJ1-6, with a possible D match to TRBD1 (6 bases). CDR3 length equals 19 residues. Between the trimmed V and J ends, which lost 4 bases and 9 bases, there was a span of 28 bases. Germline CDR1 is MGHRA and CDR2 is YSYEKL.